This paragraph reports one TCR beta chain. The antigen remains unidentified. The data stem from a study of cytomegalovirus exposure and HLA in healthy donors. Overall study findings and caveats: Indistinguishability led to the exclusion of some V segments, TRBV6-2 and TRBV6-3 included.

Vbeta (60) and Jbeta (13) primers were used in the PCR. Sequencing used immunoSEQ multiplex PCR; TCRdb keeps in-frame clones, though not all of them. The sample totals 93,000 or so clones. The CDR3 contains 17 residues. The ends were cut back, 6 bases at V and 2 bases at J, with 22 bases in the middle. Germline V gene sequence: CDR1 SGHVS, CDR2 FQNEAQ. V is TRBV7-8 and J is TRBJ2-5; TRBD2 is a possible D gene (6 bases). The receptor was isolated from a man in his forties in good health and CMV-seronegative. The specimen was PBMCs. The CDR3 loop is CASRTLSSAGSQETQYF. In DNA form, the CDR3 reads TGTGCCAGCAGGACCCTATCCTCGGCGGGGAGTCAAGAGACCCAGTACTTC. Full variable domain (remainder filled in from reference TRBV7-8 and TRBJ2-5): GAGVSQSPRYKVAKRGQDVALRCDPISGHVSLFWYQQALGQGPEFLTYFQNEAQLDKSGLPSDRFFAERPEGSVSTLKIQRTQQEDSAVYLCASRTLSSAGSQETQYFGPGTRLLVL.